Given below is one T cell receptor beta chain in context. Its antigen remains unidentified. The same CDR3 arises from other DNA sequences in this sample as well. The source of the sample is a study of shared clonotypes between healthy human individuals. Study-wide points: Rarefaction showed sorted-subset sequencing was incomplete despite large depth.

Clones were sequenced by immunoSEQ multiplex PCR, and TCRdb holds only the in-frame ones, with some missing. The data show hundreds of thousands of clones, around three quarters seen once. Trimming left V 3 bases short and J 0 bases short, with 7 bases between. CDR1 and CDR2 (germline): KGHSH, LQKENI. The CDR3 contains 14 residues. The sequence was collected from a young woman in good health. The sequenced sample consisted of memory CD4+ T cells sorted from blood. The subset here: CD45RA-negative fraction. The chain recombines TRBV18 with TRBJ2-3; D is uncertain. The CDR3 here is CASSPSRSTDTQYF. The CDR3 coding sequence is TGTGCCAGCTCACCGAGCCGGAGCACAGATACGCAGTATTTT.